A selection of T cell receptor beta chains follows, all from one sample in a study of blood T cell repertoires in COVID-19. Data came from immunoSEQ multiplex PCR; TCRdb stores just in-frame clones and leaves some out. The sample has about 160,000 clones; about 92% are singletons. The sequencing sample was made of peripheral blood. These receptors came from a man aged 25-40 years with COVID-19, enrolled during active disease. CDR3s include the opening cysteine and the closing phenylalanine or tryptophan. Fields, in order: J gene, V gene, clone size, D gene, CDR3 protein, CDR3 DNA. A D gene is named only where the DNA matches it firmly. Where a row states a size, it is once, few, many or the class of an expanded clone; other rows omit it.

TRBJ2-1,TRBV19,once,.,CASRRMRGGAYEQFF,TGTGCCAGTAGGCGTATGCGAGGGGGGGCTTATGAGCAGTTCTTC
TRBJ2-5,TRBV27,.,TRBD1,CASSFGQGQGETQYF,TGTGCCAGCAGTTTCGGACAGGGGCAGGGAGAGACCCAGTACTTC
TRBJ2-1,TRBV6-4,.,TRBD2,CASSAWTSGNNEQFF,TGTGCCAGCAGTGCCTGGACTAGCGGGAACAATGAGCAGTTCTTC
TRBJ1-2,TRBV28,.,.,CASSTPNRPYIFTF,TGTGCCAGCAGTACCCCGAACCGCCCCTATATCTTCACCTTC
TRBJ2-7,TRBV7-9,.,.,CASSLGSGYEQYF,TGTGCCAGCAGCTTGGGGAGCGGGTACGAGCAGTACTTC
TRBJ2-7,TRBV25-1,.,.,CASSELAGYYEQYF,TGTGCCAGCAGTGAACTAGCTGGTTACTACGAGCAGTACTTC
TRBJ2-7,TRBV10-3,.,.,CAIGQSYEQYF,TGTGCCATCGGACAGTCCTACGAGCAGTACTTC
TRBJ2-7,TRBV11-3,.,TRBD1,CASSRTGSEQYF,TGTGCCAGCAGCAGGACAGGGAGCGAGCAGTACTTC
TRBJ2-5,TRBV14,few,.,CASSPNRGGRETQYF,TGTGCCAGCAGCCCAAACAGGGGAGGTAGAGAGACCCAGTACTTC
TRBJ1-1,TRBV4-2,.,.,CASSQESLGLGTEAFF,TGTGCCAGCAGCCAAGAAAGTTTGGGGCTGGGCACTGAAGCTTTCTTT
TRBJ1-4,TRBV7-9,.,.,CASSLWARTEGKLFF,TGTGCCAGCAGCTTATGGGCACGCACCGAGGGAAAACTGTTTTTT
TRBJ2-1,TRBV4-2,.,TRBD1,CASSHGTGGGEDNEQFF,TGTGCCAGCAGCCACGGGACAGGGGGCGGGGAGGACAATGAGCAGTTCTTC
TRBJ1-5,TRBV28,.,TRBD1,CASSLYRGAGYQPQHF,TGTGCCAGCAGTTTATACAGGGGGGCGGGATATCAGCCCCAGCATTTT
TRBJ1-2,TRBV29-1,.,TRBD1,CSVGDRGDGYTF,TGCAGCGTTGGGGACAGGGGGGATGGCTACACCTTC
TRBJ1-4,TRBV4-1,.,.,CASSPGFANEKLFF,TGCGCCAGCAGCCCAGGGTTTGCAAATGAAAAACTGTTTTTT
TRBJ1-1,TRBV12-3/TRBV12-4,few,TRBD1,CASSFRQGREAFF,TGTGCCAGCAGTTTCCGACAGGGCCGTGAAGCTTTCTTT
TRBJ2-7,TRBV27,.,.,CASSLGTGSYEQYF,TGTGCCAGCAGTTTGGGTACGGGGTCCTACGAGCAGTACTTC
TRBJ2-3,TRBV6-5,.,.,CASSYSALDTQYF,TGTGCCAGCAGTTACTCGGCTCTGGATACGCAGTATTTT
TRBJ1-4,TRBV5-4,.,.,CASSSEETGVEKLFF,TGTGCCAGCAGCTCAGAAGAGACAGGAGTTGAAAAACTGTTTTTT
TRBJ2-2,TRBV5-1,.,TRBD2,CASSPGREGGELFF,TGCGCCAGCAGCCCGGGGAGGGAAGGCGGGGAGCTGTTTTTT
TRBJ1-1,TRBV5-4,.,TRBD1,CASSWDRGDQGEGAFF,TGTGCCAGCAGCTGGGACAGGGGGGATCAGGGTGAGGGAGCTTTCTTT
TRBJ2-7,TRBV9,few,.,CASSAGDTLPYEQYF,TGTGCCAGCAGCGCAGGGGACACCCTCCCCTACGAGCAGTACTTC
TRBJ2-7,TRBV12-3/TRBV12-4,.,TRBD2,CASTWGTNYEQYF,TGTGCCAGCACGTGGGGGACTAACTACGAGCAGTACTTC
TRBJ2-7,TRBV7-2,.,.,CASSLGAGVSSYEQYF,TGTGCCAGCAGCCTAGGGGCCGGGGTGAGCTCCTACGAGCAGTACTTC
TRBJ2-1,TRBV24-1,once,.,CATSDHRGGYNEQFF,TGTGCCACCAGTGATCACAGGGGGGGTTACAATGAGCAGTTCTTC
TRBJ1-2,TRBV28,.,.,CASSYGGTNYGYTF,TGTGCCAGCAGCTACGGGGGGACTAACTATGGCTACACCTTC
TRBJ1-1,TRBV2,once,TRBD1,CAQRTRGTEAFF,TGTGCCCAGCGGACCAGGGGGACTGAAGCTTTCTTT
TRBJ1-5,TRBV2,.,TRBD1,CASRGTDLNQPQHF,TGTGCCAGCAGAGGGACAGACCTAAATCAGCCCCAGCATTTT
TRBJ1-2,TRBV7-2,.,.,CASSWATGAGWLGYTF,TGTGCCAGCAGCTGGGCTACGGGAGCGGGCTGGCTTGGCTACACCTTC
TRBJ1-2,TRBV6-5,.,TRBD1,CASRTGQGTNYGYTF,TGTGCCAGCAGAACTGGACAGGGGACTAACTATGGCTACACCTTC
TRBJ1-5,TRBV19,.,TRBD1,CASSTRQGARSNQPQHF,TGTGCCAGTAGTACGCGACAGGGGGCAAGGTCCAATCAGCCCCAGCATTTT
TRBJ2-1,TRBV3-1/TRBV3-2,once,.,CASSQGRGDRSPYNEQFF,TGTGCCAGCAGCCAAGGAAGAGGCGACAGGTCCCCCTACAATGAGCAGTTCTTC
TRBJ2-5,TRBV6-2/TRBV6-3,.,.,CASSSRNSVLETQYF,TGTGCCAGCAGTTCCCGCAACAGTGTCCTGGAGACCCAGTACTTC
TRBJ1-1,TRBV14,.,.,CASSQAGMIEAFF,TGTGCCAGCAGCCAAGCGGGGATGATTGAAGCTTTCTTT
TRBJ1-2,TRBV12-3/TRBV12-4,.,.,CASSLSGFYGYTF,TGTGCCAGCAGTTTATCAGGGTTTTATGGCTACACCTTC
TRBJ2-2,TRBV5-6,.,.,CASSLRAGTGELFF,TGTGCCAGCAGCTTGAGGGCGGGGACCGGGGAGCTGTTTTTT
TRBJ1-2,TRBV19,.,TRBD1,CASSLQGAEGYTF,TGTGCCAGTAGTCTACAGGGGGCAGAGGGCTACACCTTC
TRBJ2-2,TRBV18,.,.,CASSPWSYAGELFF,TGTGCCAGCTCACCATGGAGTTACGCCGGGGAGCTGTTTTTT
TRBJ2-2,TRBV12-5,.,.,CASGKNTGELFF,TGTGCTAGTGGCAAGAACACCGGGGAGCTGTTTTTT
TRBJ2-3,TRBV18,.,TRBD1,CASSPLRQGMYRDTQYF,TGTGCCAGCTCACCACTACGACAGGGGATGTACAGAGATACGCAGTATTTT
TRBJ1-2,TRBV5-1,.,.,CASSFSPGAYGYTF,TGCGCCAGCAGCTTCTCCCCAGGGGCCTATGGCTACACCTTC
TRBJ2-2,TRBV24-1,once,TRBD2,CATRTSGNAGELFF,TGTGCCACCCGGACTAGCGGGAATGCCGGGGAGCTGTTTTTT
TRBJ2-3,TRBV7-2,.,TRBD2,CASSSWGLVGTDTQYF,TGTGCCAGCAGCTCCTGGGGACTAGTAGGCACAGATACGCAGTATTTT
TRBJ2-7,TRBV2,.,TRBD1,CASKPGQGIYEQYF,TGTGCCAGCAAACCGGGACAGGGGATTTACGAGCAGTACTTC
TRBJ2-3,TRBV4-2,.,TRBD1,CASSLPDQGASTDTQYF,TGTGCCAGCAGCCTCCCCGATCAGGGGGCAAGCACAGATACGCAGTATTTT
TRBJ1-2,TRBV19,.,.,CASIPSGGPSYGYTF,TGTGCCAGTATCCCGAGCGGAGGACCTTCCTATGGCTACACCTTC
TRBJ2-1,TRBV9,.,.,CASSGSRGATYNEQFF,TGTGCCAGCAGCGGTTCCCGCGGGGCTACCTACAATGAGCAGTTCTTC
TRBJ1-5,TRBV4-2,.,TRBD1,CASSTDREGRQPQHF,TGTGCCAGCAGCACGGACAGGGAGGGCCGTCAGCCCCAGCATTTT
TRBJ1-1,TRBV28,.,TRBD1,CASKLTGTVNTEAFF,TGTGCCAGCAAACTAACTGGGACAGTAAACACTGAAGCTTTCTTT
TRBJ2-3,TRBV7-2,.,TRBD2,CASSLFAGGTDTQYF,TGTGCCAGCAGCTTATTTGCGGGGGGGACAGATACGCAGTATTTT
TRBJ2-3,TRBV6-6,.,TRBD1,CASSLGTVGTDTQYF,TGTGCCAGCAGTTTAGGGACAGTGGGCACAGATACGCAGTATTTT
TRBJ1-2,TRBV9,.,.,CASSVGERGYTF,TGTGCCAGCAGCGTAGGCGAACGGGGCTACACCTTC
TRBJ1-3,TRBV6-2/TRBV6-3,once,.,CASSRQTQGNTIYF,TGTGCCAGCAGTCGACAGACCCAAGGAAACACCATATATTTT
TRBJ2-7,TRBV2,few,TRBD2,CASEWASGGSEQYF,TGTGCCAGCGAATGGGCCTCGGGGGGTTCCGAGCAGTACTTC
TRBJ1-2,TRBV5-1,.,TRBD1,CASRTDRGQNYGYTF,TGCGCCAGCAGAACCGACAGGGGGCAAAACTATGGCTACACCTTC
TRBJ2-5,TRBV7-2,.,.,CASSLNPGAGETQYF,TGTGCCAGCAGCTTAAACCCAGGGGCAGGGGAGACCCAGTACTTC
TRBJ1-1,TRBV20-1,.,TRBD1,CSAKGQGEAFF,TGCAGTGCTAAAGGACAGGGCGAAGCTTTCTTT
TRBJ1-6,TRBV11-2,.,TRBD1,CASSLFGQASSYNSPLHF,TGTGCCAGCAGCTTGTTCGGACAGGCTAGCTCCTATAATTCACCCCTCCACTTT
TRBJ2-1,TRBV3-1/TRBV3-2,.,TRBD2,CASSSPGTSAYNEQFF,TGTGCCAGCAGCTCACCCGGGACTAGCGCGTACAATGAGCAGTTCTTC